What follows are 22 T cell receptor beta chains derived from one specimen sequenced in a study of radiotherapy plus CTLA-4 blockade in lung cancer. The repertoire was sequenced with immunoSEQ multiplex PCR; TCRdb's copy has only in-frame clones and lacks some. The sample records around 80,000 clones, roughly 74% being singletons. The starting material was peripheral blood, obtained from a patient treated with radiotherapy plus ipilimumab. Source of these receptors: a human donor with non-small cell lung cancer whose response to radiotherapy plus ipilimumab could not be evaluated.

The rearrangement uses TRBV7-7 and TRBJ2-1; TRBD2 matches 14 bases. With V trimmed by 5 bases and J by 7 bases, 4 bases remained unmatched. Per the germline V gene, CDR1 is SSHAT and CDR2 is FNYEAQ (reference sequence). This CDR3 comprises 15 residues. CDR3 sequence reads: CASSQGLAGDNEQFF. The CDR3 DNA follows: TGTGCCAGCAGCCAGGGACTAGCGGGAGATAATGAGCAGTTCTTC.

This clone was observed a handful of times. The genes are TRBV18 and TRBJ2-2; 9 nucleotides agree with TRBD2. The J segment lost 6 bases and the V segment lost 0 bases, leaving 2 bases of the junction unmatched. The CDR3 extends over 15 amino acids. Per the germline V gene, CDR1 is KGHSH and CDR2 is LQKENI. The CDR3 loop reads CASSPPQRGAGELFF. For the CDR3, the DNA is TGTGCCAGCTCACCACCCCAGCGGGGGGCCGGGGAGCTGTTTTTT.

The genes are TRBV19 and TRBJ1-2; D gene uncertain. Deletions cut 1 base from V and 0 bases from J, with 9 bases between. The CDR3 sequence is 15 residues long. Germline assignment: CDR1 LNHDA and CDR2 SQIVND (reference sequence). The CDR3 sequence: CASSIGPTANYGYTF. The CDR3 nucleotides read TGTGCCAGTAGTATAGGTCCCACAGCTAACTATGGCTACACCTTC.

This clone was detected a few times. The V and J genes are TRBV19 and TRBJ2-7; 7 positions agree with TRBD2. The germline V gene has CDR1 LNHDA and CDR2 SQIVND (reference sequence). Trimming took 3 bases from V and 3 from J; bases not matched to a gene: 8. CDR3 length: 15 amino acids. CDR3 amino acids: CASSMGSSGVYEQYF. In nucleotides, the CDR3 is TGTGCCAGTAGTATGGGGTCCAGCGGGGTCTACGAGCAGTACTTC.

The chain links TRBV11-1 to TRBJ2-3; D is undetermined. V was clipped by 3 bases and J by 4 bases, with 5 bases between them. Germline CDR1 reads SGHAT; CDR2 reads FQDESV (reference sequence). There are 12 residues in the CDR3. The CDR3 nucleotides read TGTGCCAGCAGCTTGCACTCAGATACGCAGTATTTT. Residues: CASSLHSDTQYF.

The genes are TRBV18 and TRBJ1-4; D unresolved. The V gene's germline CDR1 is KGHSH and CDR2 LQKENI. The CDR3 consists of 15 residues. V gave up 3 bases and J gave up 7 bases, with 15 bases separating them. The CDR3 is CASSPKWEEFEKLFF. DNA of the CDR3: TGTGCCAGCTCACCGAAATGGGAGGAATTTGAAAAACTGTTTTTT.

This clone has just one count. The CDR3 DNA is TGTGCCAGCAGCCCCGCGGTAGCGGGAGGGTCCGGGGAGCTGTTTTTT. Translation: CASSPAVAGGSGELFF. This chain joins TRBV6-6 and TRBJ2-2; 11 bases are shared with TRBD2. Trimming at V came to 6 bases and at J to 6 bases, leaving 9 bases not matched to a gene. This CDR3 spans 16 amino acids. Germline V lookup: CDR1 MNHNY, CDR2 SVGAGI (reference sequence).

This chain's CDR3 is CASSVGGGTAEAFF. Written as DNA, the CDR3 is TGTGCCAGCAGCGTAGGGGGGGGAACAGCAGAAGCTTTCTTT. V gene TRBV9 combines with J gene TRBJ1-1; a possible D gene is TRBD1 (5 bases). The CDR3 totals 14 residues. Trimming took 0 bases from V and 8 from J, leaving 14 bases between them. In germline, CDR1 is SGDLS, CDR2 YYNGEE.

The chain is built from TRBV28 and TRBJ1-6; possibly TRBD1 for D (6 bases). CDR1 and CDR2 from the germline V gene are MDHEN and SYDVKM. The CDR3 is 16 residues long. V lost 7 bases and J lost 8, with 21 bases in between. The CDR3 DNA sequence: TGTGCCAGCAATTTTGGGACAAGCATTTTCTATTCACCCCTCCACTTT. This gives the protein CASNFGTSIFYSPLHF.

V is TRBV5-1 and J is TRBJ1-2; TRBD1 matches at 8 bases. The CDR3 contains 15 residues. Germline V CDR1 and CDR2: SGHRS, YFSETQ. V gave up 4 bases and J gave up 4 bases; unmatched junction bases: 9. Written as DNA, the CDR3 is TGCGCCAGCAGCCAGAGACAGGGGCTAGGCTATGGCTACACCTTC. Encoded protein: CASSQRQGLGYGYTF.

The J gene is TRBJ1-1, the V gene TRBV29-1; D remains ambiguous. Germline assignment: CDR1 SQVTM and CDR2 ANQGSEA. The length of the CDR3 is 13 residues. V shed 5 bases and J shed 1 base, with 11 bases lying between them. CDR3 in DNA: TGCAGCGTTATGGCCGGCGGGAACACTGAAGCTTTCTTT. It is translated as CSVMAGGNTEAFF. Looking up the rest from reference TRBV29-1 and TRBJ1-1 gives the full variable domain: SAVISQKPSRDICQRGTSLTIQCQVDSQVTMMFWYRQQPGQSLTLIATANQGSEATYESGFVIDKFPISRPNLTFSTLTVSNMSPEDSSIYLCSVMAGGNTEAFFGQGTRLTVV.

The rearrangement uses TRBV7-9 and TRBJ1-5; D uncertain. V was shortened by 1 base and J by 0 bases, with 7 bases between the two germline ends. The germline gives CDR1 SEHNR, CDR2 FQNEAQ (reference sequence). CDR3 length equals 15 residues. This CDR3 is CASSLEADSNQPQHF. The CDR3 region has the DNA TGTGCCAGCAGCTTAGAGGCGGATAGCAATCAGCCCCAGCATTTT.

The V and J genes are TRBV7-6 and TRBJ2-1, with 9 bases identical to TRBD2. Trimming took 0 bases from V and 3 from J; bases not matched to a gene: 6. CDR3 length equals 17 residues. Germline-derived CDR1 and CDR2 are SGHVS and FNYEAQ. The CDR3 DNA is TGTGCCAGCAGCTTAGCCGGCGGGGGGGCCATCTACAATGAGCAGTTCTTC. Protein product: CASSLAGGGAIYNEQFF.

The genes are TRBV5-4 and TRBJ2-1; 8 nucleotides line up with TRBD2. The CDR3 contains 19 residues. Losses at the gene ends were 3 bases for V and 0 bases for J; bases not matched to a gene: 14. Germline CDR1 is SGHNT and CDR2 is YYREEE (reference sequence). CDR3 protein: CASSSPEKLAADSYNEQFF. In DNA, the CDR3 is TGTGCCAGCAGCTCGCCCGAAAAACTAGCGGCAGACTCCTACAATGAGCAGTTCTTC.

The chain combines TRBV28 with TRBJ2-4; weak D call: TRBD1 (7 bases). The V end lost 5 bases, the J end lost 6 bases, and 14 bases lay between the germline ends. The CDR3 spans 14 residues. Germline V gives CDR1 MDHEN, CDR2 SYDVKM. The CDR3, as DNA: TGTGCCAGCAGTCAGGGGGGAGTCGGAAACATTCAGTACTTC. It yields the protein CASSQGGVGNIQYF.

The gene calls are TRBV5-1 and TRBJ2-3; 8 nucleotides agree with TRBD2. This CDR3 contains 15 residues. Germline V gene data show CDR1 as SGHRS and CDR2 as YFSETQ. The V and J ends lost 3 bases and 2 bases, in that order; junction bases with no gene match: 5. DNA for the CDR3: TGCGCCAGCAGCTGGGAGCGGGGGACCACAGATACGCAGTATTTT. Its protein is CASSWERGTTDTQYF. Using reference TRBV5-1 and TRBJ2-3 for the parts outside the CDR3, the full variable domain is KAGVTQTPRYLIKTRGQQVTLSCSPISGHRSVSWYQQTPGQGLQFLFEYFSETQRNKGNFPGRFSGRQFSNSRSEMNVSTLELGDSALYLCASSWERGTTDTQYFGPGTRLTVL.

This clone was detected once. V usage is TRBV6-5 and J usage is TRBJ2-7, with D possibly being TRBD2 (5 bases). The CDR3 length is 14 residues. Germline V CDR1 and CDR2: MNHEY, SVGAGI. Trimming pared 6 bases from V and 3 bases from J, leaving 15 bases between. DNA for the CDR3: TGTGCCAGCAGCCGAGGAGGCAGTGTCTACGAGCAGTACTTC. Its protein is CASSRGGSVYEQYF.

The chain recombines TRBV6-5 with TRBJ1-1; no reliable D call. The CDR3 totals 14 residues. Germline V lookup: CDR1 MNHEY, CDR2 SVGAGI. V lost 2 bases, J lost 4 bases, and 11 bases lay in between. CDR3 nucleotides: TGTGCCAGCAGTTACCAGACACACCTCACTGAAGCTTTCTTT. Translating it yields CASSYQTHLTEAFF.

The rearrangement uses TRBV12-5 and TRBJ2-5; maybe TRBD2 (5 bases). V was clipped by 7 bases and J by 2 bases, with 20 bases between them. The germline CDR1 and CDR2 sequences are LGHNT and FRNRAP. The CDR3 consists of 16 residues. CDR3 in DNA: TGTGCTAGTGCTATTGTGGGTGGGTGGGAGCAAGAGACCCAGTACTTC. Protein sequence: CASAIVGGWEQETQYF.

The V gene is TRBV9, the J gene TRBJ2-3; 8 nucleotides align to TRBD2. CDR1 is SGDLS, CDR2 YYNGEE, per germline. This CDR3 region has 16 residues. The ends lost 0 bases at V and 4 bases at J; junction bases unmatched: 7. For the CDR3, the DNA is TGTGCCAGCAGCGTAGAGGCGGGAGGAATATCAGATACGCAGTATTTT. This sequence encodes CASSVEAGGISDTQYF.

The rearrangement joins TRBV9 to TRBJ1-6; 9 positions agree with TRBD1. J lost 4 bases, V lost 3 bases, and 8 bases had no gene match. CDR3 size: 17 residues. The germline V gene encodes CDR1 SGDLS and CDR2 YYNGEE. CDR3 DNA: TGTGCCAGCAGCGAGGCCCGGACAGGGGTGTATAATTCACCCCTCCACTTT. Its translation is CASSEARTGVYNSPLHF.

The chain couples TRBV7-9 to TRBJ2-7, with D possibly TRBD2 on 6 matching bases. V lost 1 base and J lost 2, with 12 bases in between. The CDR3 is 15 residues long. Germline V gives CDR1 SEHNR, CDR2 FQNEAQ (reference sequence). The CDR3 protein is CASSLVAWGAYEQYF. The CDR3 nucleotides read TGTGCCAGCAGCTTAGTAGCGTGGGGGGCCTACGAGCAGTACTTC. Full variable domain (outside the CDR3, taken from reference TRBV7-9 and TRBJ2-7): DTGVSQNPRHKITKRGQNVTFRCDPISEHNRLYWYRQTLGQGPEFLTYFQNEAQLEKSRLLSDRFSAERPKGSFSTLEIQRTEQGDSAMYLCASSLVAWGAYEQYFGPGTRLTVT.